Only one count was recorded for the clone carrying this TCR beta chain. Its target is unknown. The CDR3 is 17 residues long. CDR1 SGDLS and CDR2 YYNGEE come from the germline V gene. Trimming at V came to 0 bases and at J to 2 bases, leaving 8 bases not matched to a gene. Generated by immunoSEQ multiplex PCR, the TCRdb table keeps only in-frame clones and is missing some. The sample has 9,500 to 11,000 clones; around 75% are singletons. This specimen belongs to a study of regulatory dendritic cells for organ transplantation. Study findings and constraints: The authors noted considerable between-person heterogeneity in alloreactive memory CD8+ cells. Mature dendritic cells appeared to drive more memory CD8+ clonal expansion than regulatory ones.

Allogeneic regulatory or mature dendritic cells were co-cultured for less than six days with CFSE-labeled sorted T cells at 1:10. FACS sorted CD4+ or CD8+ T cells into CD45RA+ naive and CD45RO+ memory. This clonotype was sampled from a human donor in good health. This chain joins TRBV9 and TRBJ2-5, with 9 positions matching TRBD2. Sequencing was carried out using memory CD4+ T cells from blood cultured with regulatory dendritic cells. The subset here: CD45RO+ memory T cells. This CDR3 is CASSVGIAGALQETQYF. The CDR3 DNA is TGTGCCAGCAGCGTAGGGATAGCGGGGGCCTTACAAGAGACCCAGTACTTC.